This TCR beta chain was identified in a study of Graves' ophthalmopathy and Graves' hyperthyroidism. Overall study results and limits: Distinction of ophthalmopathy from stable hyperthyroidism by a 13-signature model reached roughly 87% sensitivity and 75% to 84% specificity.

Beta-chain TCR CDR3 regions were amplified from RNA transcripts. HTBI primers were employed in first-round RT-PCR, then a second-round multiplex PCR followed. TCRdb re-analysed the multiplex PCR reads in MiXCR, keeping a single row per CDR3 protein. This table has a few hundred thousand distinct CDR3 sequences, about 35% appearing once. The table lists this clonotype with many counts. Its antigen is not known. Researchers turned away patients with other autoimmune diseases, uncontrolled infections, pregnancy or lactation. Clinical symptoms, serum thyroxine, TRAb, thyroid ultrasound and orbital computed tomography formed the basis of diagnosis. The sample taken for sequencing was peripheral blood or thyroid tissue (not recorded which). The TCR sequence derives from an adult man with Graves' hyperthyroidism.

The CDR3 nucleotides are TGTGCCAGCAGCTTACTGGGTGGGCAGGGGGCCGTTGGGGAGCTGTTTTTT. Translating gives CASSLLGGQGAVGELFF. V and J are TRBV7-3 and TRBJ2-2; 8 nucleotides align to TRBD1. With V trimmed by 2 bases and J by 8 bases, 13 bases remained unmatched. CDR3 length: 17 amino acids. Germline V gene sequence: CDR1 SGHTA, CDR2 FQGTGA.